This TCR beta chain was retrieved from a study of cytomegalovirus exposure and HLA in healthy donors. The PCR made use of 60 Vbeta and 13 Jbeta primers. Clones were read by immunoSEQ multiplex PCR, and TCRdb kept only the in-frame ones, dropping some. The sample shows approximately 210,000 clones, nearly 80% of them seen only once. This clone was found once. With 2 bases removed from V and 2 bases from J, the gap between germline ends came to 13 bases. CDR1 and CDR2 (germline): SGHTA, FQGNSA. This CDR3 comprises 15 residues. The source of this sequence is a male donor in good health and CMV-seronegative. Sequenced: PBMCs. The chain couples TRBV7-2 to TRBJ2-7; D may be TRBD2 (5 bases). The CDR3 region has the DNA TGTGCCAGCAGCTTACGGGGAGCGGAGACCTACGAGCAGTACTTC. Translating gives CASSLRGAETYEQYF.